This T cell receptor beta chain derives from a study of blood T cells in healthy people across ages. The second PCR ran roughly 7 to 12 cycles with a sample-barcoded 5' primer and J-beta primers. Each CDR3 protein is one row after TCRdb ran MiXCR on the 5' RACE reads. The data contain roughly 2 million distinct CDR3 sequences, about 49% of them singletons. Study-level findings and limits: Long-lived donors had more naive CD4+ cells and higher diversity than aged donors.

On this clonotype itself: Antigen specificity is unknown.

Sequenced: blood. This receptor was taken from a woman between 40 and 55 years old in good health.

The DNA of the CDR3 is TGTGCCAGCAGTGATTTAGCGGGGGGGCGTAATGAGCAGTTCTTC. It is translated as CASSDLAGGRNEQFF. V is TRBV2 and J is TRBJ2-1; 11 nucleotides line up with TRBD2. The CDR3 loop spans 15 amino acids. Germline values: CDR1 SNHLY, CDR2 FYNNEI. Trimming cost V 3 bases and J 7 bases; bases outside gene matches: 5.